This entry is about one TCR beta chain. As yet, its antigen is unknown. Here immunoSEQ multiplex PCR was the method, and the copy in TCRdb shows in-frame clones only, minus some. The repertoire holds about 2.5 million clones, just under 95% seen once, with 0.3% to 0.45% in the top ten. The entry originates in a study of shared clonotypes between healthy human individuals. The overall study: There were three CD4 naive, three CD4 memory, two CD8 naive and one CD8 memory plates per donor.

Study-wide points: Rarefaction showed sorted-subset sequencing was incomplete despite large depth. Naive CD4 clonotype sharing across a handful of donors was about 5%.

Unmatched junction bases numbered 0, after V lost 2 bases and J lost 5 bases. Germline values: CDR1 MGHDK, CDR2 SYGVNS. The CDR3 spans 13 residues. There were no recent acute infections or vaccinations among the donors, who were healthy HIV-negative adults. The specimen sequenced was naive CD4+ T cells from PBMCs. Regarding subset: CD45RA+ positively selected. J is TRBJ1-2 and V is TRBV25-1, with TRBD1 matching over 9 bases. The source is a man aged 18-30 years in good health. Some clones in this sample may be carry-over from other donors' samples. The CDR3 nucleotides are TGTGCCAGCAGTGAAGGGACAGGGTATGGCTACACCTTC. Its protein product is CASSEGTGYGYTF.